The clone carrying this T cell receptor beta chain was observed at least ten times. What it binds is not known. TCRdb re-called the 5' RACE reads with MiXCR, one entry per CDR3 protein. The data contain 250,000 or so distinct CDR3 sequences, approximately 12% of them seen just once; the ten biggest clones take up roughly 6.8%. The record originates from a study of CD8 T cells in ankylosing spondylitis. The germline V gene encodes CDR1 DFQATT and CDR2 SNEGSKA (reference sequence). The CDR3 extends over 13 amino acids. V was trimmed by 5 bases and J by 8 bases, leaving 16 bases between them. General study results and limits: Past research had described some motif variants in reactive arthritis synovial fluid and blood.

The chain uses TRBV20-1 and TRBJ2-1, with a weak D call TRBD2 (6 bases). The clonotype originates from a male donor with ankylosing spondylitis or in good health (not recorded which). The sequencing input was blood, either unsorted or a sorted T cell fraction (not recorded which). CDR3 bases: TGCAGTGCTCTGCTAGCGCGTAGCGATGAGCAGTTCTTC. Translated, it gives CSALLARSDEQFF.